These 15 T cell receptor beta chains originate from one sample sequenced in a study of cytomegalovirus exposure and HLA in healthy donors. Assay used: immunoSEQ multiplex PCR; TCRdb lists only in-frame clones, some missing. Of 130,000 or so clones listed, approximately 89% were seen once; the top ten hold 3% to 4%. The source material was PBMCs. Source of these receptors: a man aged 30 to 45 in good health and CMV-seronegative.

The chain combines TRBV7-8 with TRBJ1-5, with D tentatively TRBD1 (6 bases). The CDR3 spans 16 residues. The V gene lost 5 bases and the J gene lost 0 bases, with 14 bases spanning the gap. Germline CDR1 reads SGHVS; CDR2 reads FQNEAQ. CDR3 protein: CASSPEGGISNQPQHF. CDR3 DNA: TGTGCCAGCAGCCCCGAAGGGGGAATTAGCAATCAGCCCCAGCATTTT.

On this clone itself: Because it lacks the conserved phenylalanine or tryptophan at the end, this CDR3 is likely a read error. The V call is TRBV5-1, the J call TRBJ1-2; D might be TRBD1 (6 bases). The CDR3 contains 15 residues. Looked up from germline, CDR1 is SGHRS and CDR2 is YFSETQ. V was pared by 4 bases and J by 3 bases, with 16 bases between. CDR3 protein: CASSDPRDNHYGYTL. CDR3 bases: TGCGCCAGCAGCGACCCCCGGGACAATCACTATGGCTACACCCTC.

The chain is built from TRBV5-6 and TRBJ2-7, with 7 bases lining up with TRBD1. V lost 4 bases and J lost 5; bases outside the gene matches: 6. This CDR3 is 13 amino acids long. CDR1 is SGHDT and CDR2 is YYEEEE in the germline V gene. The CDR3: CASSLDRVNEQYF. CDR3 nucleotides: TGTGCCAGCAGCCTCGACAGGGTCAACGAGCAGTACTTC.

This chain connects TRBV5-8 to TRBJ1-2, with TRBD1 matching over 9 bases. There are 14 residues in the CDR3. The germline V gene encodes CDR1 SGHTS and CDR2 YDEGEE. V dropped 4 bases and J dropped 6; count of bases not matched to a gene: 7. Written as DNA, the CDR3 is TGTGCCAGCAGCCCAACAGGGGGCGTCGATGGCTACACCTTC. The encoded protein is CASSPTGGVDGYTF.

The CDR3 reads CASSVRDMASYEQYF. In DNA, the CDR3 is TGTGCCAGTAGTGTTCGGGACATGGCTTCCTACGAGCAGTACTTC. The rearrangement uses TRBV19 and TRBJ2-7; maybe TRBD1 (6 bases). Germline CDR1 and CDR2: LNHDA and SQIVND (reference sequence). The V gene lost 5 bases and the J gene lost 1 base, with 15 bases spanning the gap. There are 15 residues in the CDR3.

This chain links TRBV18 with TRBJ1-3; possibly TRBD1 for D (5 bases). The ends were cut back, 3 bases at V and 0 bases at J, with 9 bases in the middle. CDR1 KGHSH and CDR2 LQKENI come from the germline V gene. The CDR3 runs to 15 residues. CDR3: CASSPRQSSGNTIYF. The DNA for the CDR3 is TGTGCCAGCTCACCTCGACAGAGCTCTGGAAACACCATATATTTT.

J is TRBJ2-7 and V is TRBV6-1, with D possibly matching TRBD2 (6 bases). The germline V and J ends were trimmed by 0 bases and 6 bases, with 15 bases remaining between them. CDR1 is MNHNS, CDR2 SASEGT, per germline. CDR3 length: 15 residues. This chain's CDR3 is CASSEAGGPLAEQYF. CDR3 DNA: TGTGCCAGCAGTGAAGCGGGGGGTCCCCTCGCCGAGCAGTACTTC.

The genes are TRBV7-2 and TRBJ1-2, with no clear D. The V gene lost 6 bases and the J gene lost 6 bases, with 14 bases spanning the gap. The CDR3 length is 13 residues. Germline CDR1 SGHTA, CDR2 FQGNSA. The CDR3 loop is CASREGRVDGYTF. The CDR3 DNA reads as TGTGCCAGCAGGGAAGGGAGGGTAGATGGCTACACCTTC.

The chain joins TRBV19 to TRBJ2-7; 9 positions match TRBD1. Germline V gene lookup returns CDR1 LNHDA and CDR2 SQIVND (reference sequence). With V trimmed by 3 bases and J by 4 bases, 7 bases remained unmatched. CDR3 length equals 15 residues. The CDR3 spells CASSIGGTGPYEQYF. The DNA for the CDR3 is TGTGCCAGTAGTATTGGCGGGACAGGGCCGTACGAGCAGTACTTC.

This chain uses TRBV7-9 with TRBJ2-7, with 10 bases matching TRBD2. Germline V CDR1 and CDR2: SEHNR, FQNEAQ (reference sequence). The length of the CDR3 is 15 residues. V dropped 5 bases and J dropped 2; count of bases not matched to a gene: 6. The CDR3 is CASSLVAGGPYEQYF. CDR3 bases: TGTGCCAGCAGCCTCGTAGCGGGGGGACCCTACGAGCAGTACTTC.

The CDR3 is CASSPPSGDQPQHF. CDR3 DNA sequence: TGTGCCAGCTCACCACCCTCAGGGGATCAGCCCCAGCATTTT. This chain links TRBV18 with TRBJ1-5, with D possibly matching TRBD1 (6 bases). CDR1 KGHSH and CDR2 LQKENI come from the germline V gene. The CDR3 sequence is 14 residues long. The germline V and J ends were trimmed by 0 bases and 5 bases, with 8 bases remaining between them.

The J gene is TRBJ2-7, the V gene TRBV7-9; D is undetermined. V was cut by 0 bases and J by 0 bases, with 6 bases left in between. Germline V CDR1 and CDR2: SEHNR, FQNEAQ (reference sequence). The length of the CDR3 is 14 residues. For the CDR3, the DNA is TGTGCCAGCAGCTTAGCGGCAACCTCCTACGAGCAGTACTTC. Translated, it gives CASSLAATSYEQYF.

J is TRBJ2-1 and V is TRBV6-6; TRBD1 is a possible D gene (5 bases). V gave up 5 bases and J gave up 2 bases, with 16 bases separating them. The CDR3 has 16 amino acids. Germline loops: CDR1 MNHNY, CDR2 SVGAGI (reference sequence). The CDR3 DNA follows: TGTGCCAGCAGTCCCACCTTAGGGGCCACCTACAATGAGCAGTTCTTC. Its protein product is CASSPTLGATYNEQFF.

This clone has only one observation. The chain recombines TRBV2 with TRBJ2-1; D is unclear. The CDR3 spans 14 residues. The germline gives CDR1 SNHLY, CDR2 FYNNEI. V was shortened by 3 bases and J by 4 bases, with 10 bases between the two germline ends. CDR3 DNA sequence: TGTGCCAGCAGTGAGTACACCACATACAATGAGCAGTTCTTC. Its protein product is CASSEYTTYNEQFF.

The rearrangement uses TRBV19 and TRBJ1-6, with a possible D match to TRBD1 (5 bases). The CDR3 is 13 amino acids. V was trimmed by 3 bases and J by 11 bases, leaving 11 bases between them. Germline V gene sequence: CDR1 LNHDA, CDR2 SQIVND (reference sequence). The CDR3 DNA reads TGTGCCAGTAGTATCCCGGGGGGGACACCCCTCCACTTT. Translating it yields CASSIPGGTPLHF.